This T cell receptor (beta chain) comes out of a study of CD4+ T cells in melanoma. General study points: CD8+ T cell, macrophage and B cell function reportedly correlated with neoantigen-specific CD4+ T cells. Reportedly, melanoma neoantigen-specific CD4+ T cells showed varied differentiation states.

The CDR3 covers 15 residues. Germline V gives CDR1 SGHTA, CDR2 FQGNSA. The J segment lost 6 bases and the V segment lost 6 bases, leaving 7 bases of the junction unmatched. Method: immunoSEQ multiplex PCR; TCRdb's copy keeps in-frame clones and lacks some. The data hold 13,000 or so clones, with 68% observed a single time. This clone was recorded a few times. The antigen remains unidentified. Sequenced material: cells from a culture (not recorded whether cultured in vitro). The V and J genes are TRBV7-2 and TRBJ1-5; 11 bases are a match to TRBD1. This receptor was taken from a human donor with melanoma. The CDR3 DNA sequence: TGTGCCAGCAGTACCCCGGACAGGGGGCGTCAGCCCCAGCATTTT. This gives the protein CASSTPDRGRQPQHF.